At least ten counts were recorded for the clone carrying this TCR beta chain. These data belong to a study of identical twins. TCRdb itself ran the 5' RACE reads through MiXCR, one entry per CDR3 protein. This table holds 250,000 to 350,000 distinct CDR3 sequences, 6.5% to 9.5% found once. These same records also appear under a second study, on yellow fever vaccine responses in identical twins.

The origin of this receptor is a woman under 30 in good health. The sequencing sample was made of memory (CD45RO+) T cells sorted from blood.

The CDR3 bases are TGCAGTGCCCCGACTGGGACGCAGACAATGAGGCAGTTCTTC. This gives the protein CSAPTGTQTMRQFF. The chain uses TRBV20-1 and TRBJ2-1, with D possibly being TRBD1 or TRBD2 (5 bases each). The CDR3 sequence is 14 residues long. Per germline, CDR1 DFQATT and CDR2 SNEGSKA (reference sequence). The V end was cut by 6 bases, the J end by 12 bases, with 24 bases between.